Listed below are T cell receptor beta chains from one sample, sequenced in a study of spatial heterogeneity in lung cancer. A single record per CDR3 protein comes from TCRdb applying MiXCR to the 5' RACE reads. The sample has approximately 9,400 distinct CDR3 sequences, roughly 10% seen once. The specimen was lung tumor tissue, collected at surgery. These receptor sequences come from a female donor with early-stage non-small cell lung cancer. The CDR3 runs from the conserved cysteine through the conserved F or W. A D gene is named only where the DNA matches it firmly. Size is omitted from some rows. Given values are once, few, many or a class for expanded clones.

>many|TRBJ1-1|-|TRBV6-1
CASRLDGGMNTEAFF
TGTGCCAGCAGGTTGGACGGGGGAATGAACACTGAAGCTTTCTTT
>few|TRBJ1-2|TRBD1|TRBV28
CASNDSGTGGHGYTF
TGTGCCAGCAACGACTCCGGGACAGGGGGCCATGGCTACACCTTC
>-|TRBJ2-5|TRBD2|TRBV30
CAWTSGQETQYF
TGTGCCTGGACTAGCGGGCAAGAGACCCAGTACTTC
>many|TRBJ1-4|-|TRBV28
CASLPEGTILEKLFF
TGTGCCAGCCTTCCCGAGGGGACCATCCTTGAAAAACTGTTTTTT
>few|TRBJ2-5|TRBD1|TRBV7-9
CASSRDRGETQYF
TGTGCCAGCAGCCGGGACAGGGGAGAGACCCAGTACTTC
>many|TRBJ2-3|-|TRBV12-3/TRBV12-4
CASFQGGAGGDTQYF
TGTGCCAGCTTTCAAGGGGGGGCAGGAGGCGATACGCAGTATTTT
>many|TRBJ2-6|TRBD2|TRBV7-3
CASSGRTGGSGANVLTF
TGTGCCAGCAGCGGAAGGACGGGAGGCTCTGGGGCCAACGTCCTGACTTTC
>medium-sized|TRBJ1-6|TRBD1|TRBV27
CASSLFGTGGSPLHF
TGTGCCAGCAGTTTATTTGGGACAGGGGGATCACCCCTCCACTTT
>many|TRBJ2-1|TRBD2|TRBV7-2
CASSLASGGVSRNEQFF
TGTGCCAGCAGCTTAGCTAGCGGGGGGGTTTCTAGGAATGAGCAGTTCTTC
>many|TRBJ2-7|-|TRBV29-1
CSALADRNYEQYF
TGCAGCGCCTTAGCGGATCGAAACTACGAGCAGTACTTC
>-|TRBJ1-2|TRBD1|TRBV30
CAWSRTGLAYGYTF
TGTGCCTGGAGCCGGACAGGGTTGGCCTATGGCTACACCTTC
>-|TRBJ1-5|-|TRBV5-5
CASSFSSRVNQPQHF
TGTGCCAGCAGCTTTAGTTCCAGGGTCAATCAGCCCCAGCATTTT
>few|TRBJ2-3|-|TRBV20-1
CSASTDSWTDTQYF
TGCAGTGCTAGTACGGACTCTTGGACGGATACGCAGTATTTT
>many|TRBJ2-1|-|TRBV6-1
CASSWEDRPYNEQFF
TGTGCCAGCAGTTGGGAAGACAGGCCCTACAATGAGCAGTTCTTC
>medium-sized|TRBJ2-1|TRBD2|TRBV18
CASSPAGSHNEQFF
TGTGCCAGCTCCCCAGCGGGGAGCCACAATGAGCAGTTCTTC
>-|TRBJ1-6|TRBD1|TRBV12-3/TRBV12-4
CASAGQVRPSPLHF
TGTGCCAGCGCCGGACAGGTCCGTCCTTCACCCCTCCACTTT
>many|TRBJ2-1|-|TRBV6-5
CASSTFATYNEQFF
TGTGCCAGCAGCACTTTTGCTACCTACAATGAGCAGTTCTTC